The TCR beta chain under discussion was sequenced for a study of blood T cells in healthy people across ages. Alongside a J-beta primer mix, a sample-barcoded 5' primer served in a second PCR lasting roughly 7 to 12 cycles. Each cDNA molecule, via a template-switch adaptor with 12 random nucleotides, was tagged. TCRdb re-called the 5' RACE reads through MiXCR, storing one row per CDR3 protein. The sample has around 1.1 million distinct CDR3 sequences, 35% to 40% seen once; the top ten hold 13%. The specimen was blood. This TCR came from a man younger than 35 in good health.

CDR3 nucleotide sequence: TGTGCCAGCAGCCCCAGACTAGCGGGAAACGAAGAGACCCAGTACTTC. Translation gives CASSPRLAGNEETQYF. The V gene is TRBV4-2, the J gene TRBJ2-5; 11 bases fit TRBD2. Germline assignment: CDR1 LGHNA and CDR2 YNFKEQ. The CDR3 is made up of 16 amino acids. The V gene end was trimmed by 4 bases and the J gene end by 3 bases; junction bases not matched to a gene: 7.